This T cell receptor beta chain was observed in a study of CD4 T cells in relation to SARS-CoV-2 and coronaviruses. Sequencing used immunoSEQ multiplex PCR; TCRdb keeps in-frame clones, though not all of them. The data show approximately 20,000 clones, just over 75% seen once. Unexposed donor CD4+ T cells date from about 2011-2018, before the COVID-19 pandemic. The cells were cultured for about ten days before CD4+ T cells were isolated. Worth noting for this clone: Its antigen is unknown.

This CDR3 contains 13 residues. Looked up from germline, CDR1 is SNHLY and CDR2 is FYNNEI. Deletions cut 2 bases from V and 2 bases from J, with 6 bases between. The chain couples TRBV2 to TRBJ1-2, with D perhaps matching TRBD1 (6 bases). The TCR originated in a human donor in good health. Specimen: CD4+ T cells from PBMCs, cultured in vitro. For the CDR3, the DNA is TGTGCCAGCAGTGAACAGGGGAACTATGGCTACACCTTC. This encodes CASSEQGNYGYTF.